Below, 9 T cell receptor beta chains from the same sample are listed, as sequenced in a study of CD8 T cells in ankylosing spondylitis. Via MiXCR, TCRdb re-called the 5' RACE reads, giving one row per CDR3 protein. Here the sample spans 250,000 to 300,000 distinct CDR3 sequences, 20% being singletons. Material for sequencing was blood, either unsorted or a sorted T cell fraction (not recorded which). These receptor sequences come from a male donor with ankylosing spondylitis or in good health (not recorded which).

This chain connects TRBV4-1 to TRBJ2-4; D possibly uses TRBD1 or TRBD2 (6 bases each). Germline CDR1 and CDR2: MGHRA and YSYEKL. CDR3 length equals 15 residues. V was cut by 1 base and J by 7 bases, with 14 bases left in between. DNA for the CDR3: TGCGCCAGCAGCCAAGTTCGGGGGCGCGGGAACATTCAGTACTTC. This codes for CASSQVRGRGNIQYF.

This clonotype was recorded a few times. V gene TRBV4-2 combines with J gene TRBJ2-5; 7 positions match TRBD1. Germline trimming cut 0 bases from V and 6 bases from J; bases unmatched to any gene: 13. The CDR3 has 17 residues. CDR1 is LGHNA, CDR2 YNFKEQ, per germline. The DNA for the CDR3 is TGTGCCAGCAGCCAAGAACTGGCGCAGGGGGTCTCAAAGACCCAGTACTTC. Its protein product is CASSQELAQGVSKTQYF.

This chain uses TRBV27 with TRBJ2-3; a weak D match, TRBD2 (5 bases). The germline V gene has CDR1 MNHEY and CDR2 SMNVEV (reference sequence). The CDR3 length is 14 residues. Between the trimmed V and J ends, which lost 3 bases and 2 bases, there was a span of 9 bases. The CDR3 protein is CASSFIGNTDTQYF. CDR3 DNA: TGTGCCAGCAGTTTTATCGGGAACACAGATACGCAGTATTTT.

The chain uses TRBV5-1 and TRBJ1-2; no clear D gene. This CDR3 is built from 13 residues. The V and J ends lost 2 bases and 11 bases respectively, with 16 bases between them. CDR1 and CDR2 from the germline V gene are SGHRS and YFSETQ. The chain's CDR3 is CASSFNGRTWYTF. The CDR3 DNA follows: TGCGCCAGCAGCTTTAACGGACGGACGTGGTACACCTTC.

This chain joins TRBV9 and TRBJ1-1, with D hard to call. In germline, CDR1 is SGDLS, CDR2 YYNGEE. The CDR3 contains 14 residues. Trimming left V 0 bases short and J 0 bases short, with 6 bases between. The CDR3 DNA is TGTGCCAGCAGCGTAGCGGGGATGAACACTGAAGCTTTCTTT. Translation gives CASSVAGMNTEAFF.

J is TRBJ2-2 and V is TRBV5-1, with 15 positions matching TRBD2. The V gene end was trimmed by 6 bases and the J gene end by 0 bases; junction bases not matched to a gene: 6. The CDR3 spans 18 residues. Germline V CDR1 and CDR2: SGHRS, YFSETQ. This CDR3 is CASNLGLAGGTNTGELFF. CDR3 in DNA: TGCGCCAGCAACTTAGGACTAGCGGGAGGGACGAACACCGGGGAGCTGTTTTTT.

The sample holds many counts of this clonotype. The V and J genes are TRBV12-3 or TRBV12-4 and TRBJ2-2; D gene ambiguous. The CDR3 is made up of 12 amino acids. V gave up 6 bases and J gave up 3 bases, with 5 bases separating them. CDR3 sequence: CASREYTGELFF. In DNA, the CDR3 is TGTGCCAGCAGGGAATACACCGGGGAGCTGTTTTTT.

The chain has TRBV7-6 and TRBJ1-5; D may be TRBD1 (5 bases). Germline loops: CDR1 SGHVS, CDR2 FNYEAQ. Trimming shortened V by 5 bases and J by 6 bases, and 11 bases separated the two germline ends. The CDR3 is 13 amino acids. The CDR3 sequence is CASSGGATQPQHF. The CDR3 DNA follows: TGTGCCAGCAGCGGTGGGGCGACTCAGCCCCAGCATTTT.

This clonotype was seen only a few times. The chain employs TRBV4-2 and TRBJ2-1; TRBD2 matches at 7 bases. In germline, CDR1 is LGHNA, CDR2 YNFKEQ. Unmatched junction bases numbered 9, after V lost 4 bases and J lost 3 bases. The CDR3 length is 16 residues. The CDR3 region is CASSPDRTSGYNEQFF. For the CDR3, the DNA is TGTGCCAGCAGCCCAGATAGGACTAGTGGCTACAATGAGCAGTTCTTC.